This passage covers 6 T cell receptor beta chains from one sample sequenced in a study (dated by TCRdb to the mid-2010s). Library generation was performed with 5' RACE. Sequencing instrument: Illumina MiSeq. Using fastp at Q25 and MiXCR, TCRdb reprocessed the public reads and kept productive beta chains. Each CDR3 protein appears once, grouped with its most common genes and DNA. The sample table shows some 40,000 distinct CDR3 sequences, and 29% are seen once. Less than 4% of the sample is taken by the ten largest. The material sequenced was memory CD4+ T cells sorted from a lymph node. Sample cell subset or site, as interpreted from the label and publication: memory CD4+ T cells, CD4+CD45RO+CD25-. The receptors shown here come from a female donor with breast cancer.

This clonotype was seen many times. V and J are TRBV5-1 and TRBJ1-2; D remains ambiguous. The CDR3 runs to 13 residues. V was shortened by 1 base and J by 3 bases, with 7 bases between the two germline ends. Germline V CDR1 and CDR2: SGHRS, YFSETQ. DNA for the CDR3: TGCGCCAGCAGCTTGAGGGCCGACTATGGCTACACCTTC. This gives the protein CASSLRADYGYTF.

The genes are TRBV9 and TRBJ2-5; 10 bases match TRBD2. This CDR3 comprises 16 residues. CDR1 and CDR2 (germline): SGDLS, YYNGEE. Trimming removed 0 bases from V and 6 bases from J; junction bases left unmatched: 8. CDR3 coding DNA: TGTGCCAGCAGCGTAGGGGCTAGCGGGAGTCTAAAGACCCAGTACTTC. This codes for CASSVGASGSLKTQYF.

This clonotype was seen repeatedly, ten times or more. The chain combines TRBV7-6 with TRBJ2-7; D not certain. The germline V gene has CDR1 SGHVS and CDR2 FNYEAQ. This CDR3 is 14 amino acids long. Deletions cut 2 bases from V and 0 bases from J, with 8 bases between. CDR3 amino acids: CASSLSADSYEQYF. The CDR3 DNA reads as TGTGCCAGCAGCTTATCTGCAGACTCCTACGAGCAGTACTTC.

The chain recombines TRBV6-6 with TRBJ2-5; D might be TRBD2 (5 bases). Per the germline V gene, CDR1 is MNHNY and CDR2 is SVGAGI (reference sequence). The CDR3 is made up of 15 amino acids. Trimming removed 0 bases from V and 1 base from J, with 9 bases in between. CDR3 sequence (DNA): TGTGCCAGCAGTTACTCGACGGGGTCCCAAGAGACCCAGTACTTC. Protein sequence: CASSYSTGSQETQYF.

The chain couples TRBV7-9 to TRBJ2-7; the match to TRBD1 covers 10 bases. Germline lookup yields CDR1 SEHNR and CDR2 FQNEAQ (reference sequence). The length of the CDR3 is 19 residues. Trimming at V came to 4 bases and at J to 4 bases, leaving 19 bases not matched to a gene. This chain's CDR3 is CASSSLRSGDRGLRYEQYF. Written as DNA, the CDR3 is TGTGCCAGCAGCTCCCTCCGAAGTGGGGACAGGGGATTACGATACGAGCAGTACTTC.

The chain couples TRBV5-1 to TRBJ2-3, with TRBD2 as a possible D gene (7 bases). Germline loops: CDR1 SGHRS, CDR2 YFSETQ. V was clipped by 4 bases and J by 8 bases, with 14 bases between them. The CDR3 runs to 13 residues. CDR3 region: CASSDNREGTQYF. CDR3 DNA: TGCGCCAGCAGCGACAACAGGGAGGGTACGCAGTATTTT.